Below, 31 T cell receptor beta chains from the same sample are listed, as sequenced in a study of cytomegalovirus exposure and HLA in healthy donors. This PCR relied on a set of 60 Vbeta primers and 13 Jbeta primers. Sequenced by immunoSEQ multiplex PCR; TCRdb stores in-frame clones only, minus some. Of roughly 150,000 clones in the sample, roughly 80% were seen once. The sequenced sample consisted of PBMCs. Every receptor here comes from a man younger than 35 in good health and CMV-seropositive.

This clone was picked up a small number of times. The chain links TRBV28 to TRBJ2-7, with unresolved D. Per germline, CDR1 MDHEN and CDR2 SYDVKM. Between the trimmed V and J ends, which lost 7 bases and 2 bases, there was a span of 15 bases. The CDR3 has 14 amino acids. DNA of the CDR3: TGTGCCAGCACCTCGGTCGTGGAGACCTACGAGCAGTACTTC. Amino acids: CASTSVVETYEQYF.

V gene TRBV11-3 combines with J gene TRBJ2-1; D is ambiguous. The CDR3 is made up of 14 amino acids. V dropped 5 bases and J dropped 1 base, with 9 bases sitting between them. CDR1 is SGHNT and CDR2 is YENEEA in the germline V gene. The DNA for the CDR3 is TGTGCCAGCAGCCCCAGCGAGTCCTACAATGAGCAGTTCTTC. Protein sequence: CASSPSESYNEQFF. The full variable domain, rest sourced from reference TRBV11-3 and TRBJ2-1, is EAGVVQSPRYKIIEKKQPVAFWCNPISGHNTLYWYLQNLGQGPELLIRYENEEAVDDSQLPKDRFSAERLKGVDSTLKIQPAELGDSAVYLCASSPSESYNEQFFGPGTRLTVL.

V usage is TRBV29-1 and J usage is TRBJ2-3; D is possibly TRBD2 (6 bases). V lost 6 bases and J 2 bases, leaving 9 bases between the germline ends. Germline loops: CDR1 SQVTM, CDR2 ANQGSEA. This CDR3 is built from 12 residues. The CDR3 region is CSVRDFTDTQYF. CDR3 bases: TGCAGCGTCCGGGACTTCACAGATACGCAGTATTTT.

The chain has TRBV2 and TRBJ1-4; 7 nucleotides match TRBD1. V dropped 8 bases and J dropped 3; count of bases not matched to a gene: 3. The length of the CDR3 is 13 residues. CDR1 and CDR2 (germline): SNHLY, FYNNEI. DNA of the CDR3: TGTGCCAGCCACGGGACAGCTAATGAAAAACTGTTTTTT. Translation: CASHGTANEKLFF.

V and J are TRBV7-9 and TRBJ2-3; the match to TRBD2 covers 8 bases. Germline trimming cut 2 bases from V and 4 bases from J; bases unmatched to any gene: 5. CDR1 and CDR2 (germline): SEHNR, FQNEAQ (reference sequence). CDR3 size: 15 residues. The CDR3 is CASSLLNGRADTQYF. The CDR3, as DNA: TGTGCCAGCAGCTTACTAAACGGGAGGGCAGATACGCAGTATTTT.

The CDR3 region is CASGRDRVLSGANVLTF. Here the CDR3 DNA reads TGTGCCAGTGGCCGGGACAGGGTACTATCTGGGGCCAACGTCCTGACTTTC. The rearrangement joins TRBV19 to TRBJ2-6, with 9 positions matching TRBD1. Looked up from germline, CDR1 is LNHDA and CDR2 is SQIVND (reference sequence). The CDR3 covers 17 residues. Trimming cost V 8 bases and J 1 base; bases outside gene matches: 9.

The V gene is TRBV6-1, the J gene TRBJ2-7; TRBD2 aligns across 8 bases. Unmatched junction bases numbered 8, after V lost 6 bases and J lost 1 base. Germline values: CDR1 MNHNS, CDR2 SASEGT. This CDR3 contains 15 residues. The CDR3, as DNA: TGTGCCAGCAGCTCCCCCGGGAGGGTTTCCTACGAGCAGTACTTC. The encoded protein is CASSSPGRVSYEQYF.

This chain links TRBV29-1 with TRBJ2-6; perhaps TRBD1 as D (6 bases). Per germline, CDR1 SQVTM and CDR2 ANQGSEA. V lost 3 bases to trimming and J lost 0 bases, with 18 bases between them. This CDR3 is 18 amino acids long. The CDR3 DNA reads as TGCAGCGTTGAGGCGGACAGTGCGTTCAGCTCTGGGGCCAACGTCCTGACTTTC. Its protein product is CSVEADSAFSSGANVLTF.

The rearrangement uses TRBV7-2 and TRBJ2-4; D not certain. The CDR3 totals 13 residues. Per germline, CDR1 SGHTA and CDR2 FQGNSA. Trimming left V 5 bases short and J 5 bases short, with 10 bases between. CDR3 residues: CASSVSPQNIQYF. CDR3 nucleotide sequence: TGTGCCAGCAGCGTTAGCCCTCAAAACATTCAGTACTTC.

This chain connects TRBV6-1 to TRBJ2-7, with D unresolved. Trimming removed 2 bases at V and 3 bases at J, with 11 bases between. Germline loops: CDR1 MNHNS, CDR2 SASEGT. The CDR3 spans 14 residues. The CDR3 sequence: CASSEFGSGYEQYF. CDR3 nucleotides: TGTGCCAGCAGTGAATTCGGTTCAGGCTACGAGCAGTACTTC.

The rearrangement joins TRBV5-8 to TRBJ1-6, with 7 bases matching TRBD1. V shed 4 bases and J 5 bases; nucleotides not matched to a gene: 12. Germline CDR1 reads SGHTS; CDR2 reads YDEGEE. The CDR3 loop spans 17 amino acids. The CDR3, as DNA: TGTGCCAGCAGCATCATGACAGGGAATAAGAATAATTCACCCCTCCACTTT. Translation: CASSIMTGNKNNSPLHF.

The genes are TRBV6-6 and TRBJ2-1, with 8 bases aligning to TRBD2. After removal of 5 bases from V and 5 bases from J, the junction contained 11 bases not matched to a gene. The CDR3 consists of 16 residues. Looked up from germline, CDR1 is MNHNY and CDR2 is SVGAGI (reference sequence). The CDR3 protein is CASSAPLAEGDNEQFF. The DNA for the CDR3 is TGTGCCAGCAGTGCCCCACTAGCGGAGGGGGACAATGAGCAGTTCTTC.

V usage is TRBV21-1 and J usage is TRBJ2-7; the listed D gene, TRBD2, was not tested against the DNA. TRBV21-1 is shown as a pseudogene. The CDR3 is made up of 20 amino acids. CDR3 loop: CASSKSGDPGPTSGSREQYF. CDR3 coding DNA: TGTGCCAGCAGCAAAAGTGGGGACCCAGGCCCGACTAGCGGGAGTCGAGAGCAGTACTTC.

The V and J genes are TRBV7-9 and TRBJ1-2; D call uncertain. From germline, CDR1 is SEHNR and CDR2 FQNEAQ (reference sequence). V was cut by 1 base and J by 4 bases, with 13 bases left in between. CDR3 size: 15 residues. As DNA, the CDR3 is TGTGCCAGCAGCTTAGATGTGGCAGGTTCCTATGGCTACACCTTC. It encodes CASSLDVAGSYGYTF.

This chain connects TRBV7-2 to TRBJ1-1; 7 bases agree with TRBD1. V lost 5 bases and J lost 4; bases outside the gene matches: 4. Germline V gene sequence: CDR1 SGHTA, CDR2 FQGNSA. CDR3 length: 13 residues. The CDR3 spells CASSIGTATEAFF. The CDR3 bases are TGTGCCAGCAGCATAGGGACAGCCACTGAAGCTTTCTTT. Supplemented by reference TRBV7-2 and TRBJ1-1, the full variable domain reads GAGVSQSPSNKVTEKGKDVELRCDPISGHTALYWYRQSLGQGLEFLIYFQGNSAPDKSGLPSDRFSAERTGGSVSTLTIQRTQQEDSAVYLCASSIGTATEAFFGQGTRLTVV.

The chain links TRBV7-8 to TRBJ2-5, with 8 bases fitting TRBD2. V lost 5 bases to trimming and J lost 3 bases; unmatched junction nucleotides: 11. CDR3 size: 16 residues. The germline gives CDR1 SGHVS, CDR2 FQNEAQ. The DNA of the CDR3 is TGTGCCAGCAGCCCCCATTTTACCGGGAGGGAAGAGACCCAGTACTTC. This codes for CASSPHFTGREETQYF.

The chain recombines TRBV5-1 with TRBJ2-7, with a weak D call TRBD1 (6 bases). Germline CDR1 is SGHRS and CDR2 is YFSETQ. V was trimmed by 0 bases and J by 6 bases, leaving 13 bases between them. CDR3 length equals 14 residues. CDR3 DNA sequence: TGCGCCAGCAGCTTGGTGGCAGGGGATCGCGAGCAGTACTTC. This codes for CASSLVAGDREQYF.

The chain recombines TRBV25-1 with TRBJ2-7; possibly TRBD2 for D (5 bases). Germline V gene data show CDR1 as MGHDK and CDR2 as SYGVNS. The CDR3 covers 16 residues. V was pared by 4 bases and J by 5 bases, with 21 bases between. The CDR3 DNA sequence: TGTGCCAGCAGTGGCCCGCGAGGTAGCGTGCGGGACGAGCAGTACTTC. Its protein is CASSGPRGSVRDEQYF.

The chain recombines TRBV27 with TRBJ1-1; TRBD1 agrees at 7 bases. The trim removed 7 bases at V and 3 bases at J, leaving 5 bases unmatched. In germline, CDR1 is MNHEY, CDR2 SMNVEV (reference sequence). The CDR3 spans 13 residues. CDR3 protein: CASKVDRDTEAFF. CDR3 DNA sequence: TGTGCCAGCAAAGTTGACAGGGACACTGAAGCTTTCTTT.

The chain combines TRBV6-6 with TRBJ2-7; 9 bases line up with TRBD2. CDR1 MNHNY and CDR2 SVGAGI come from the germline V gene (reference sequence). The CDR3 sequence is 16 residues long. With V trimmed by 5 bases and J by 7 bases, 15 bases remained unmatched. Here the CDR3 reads CASSLRGGSGRKEQYF. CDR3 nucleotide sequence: TGTGCCAGCAGTCTCAGGGGAGGTAGCGGGAGAAAAGAGCAGTACTTC.

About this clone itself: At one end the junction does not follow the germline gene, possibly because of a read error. CDR3: CASSEVGTVGYGYPF. In DNA form, the CDR3 reads TGTGCCAGCAGTGAAGTGGGGACAGTTGGCTATGGCTACCCCTTC. The chain links TRBV6-1 to TRBJ1-2; TRBD1 matches at 7 bases. The CDR3 covers 15 residues. Germline assignment: CDR1 MNHNS and CDR2 SASEGT.

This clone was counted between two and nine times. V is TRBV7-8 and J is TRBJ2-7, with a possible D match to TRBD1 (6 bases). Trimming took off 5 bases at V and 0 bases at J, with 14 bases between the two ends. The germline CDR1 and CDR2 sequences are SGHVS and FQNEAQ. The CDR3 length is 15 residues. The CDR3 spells CASSPQGIGSYEQYF. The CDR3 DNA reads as TGTGCCAGCAGCCCACAGGGCATTGGCTCCTACGAGCAGTACTTC.

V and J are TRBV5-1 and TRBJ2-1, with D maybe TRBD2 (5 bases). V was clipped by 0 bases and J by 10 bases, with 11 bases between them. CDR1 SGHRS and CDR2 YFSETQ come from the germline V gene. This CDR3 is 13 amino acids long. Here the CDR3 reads CASSLAGVWEQFF. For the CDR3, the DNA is TGCGCCAGCAGCTTGGCCGGGGTTTGGGAGCAGTTCTTC.

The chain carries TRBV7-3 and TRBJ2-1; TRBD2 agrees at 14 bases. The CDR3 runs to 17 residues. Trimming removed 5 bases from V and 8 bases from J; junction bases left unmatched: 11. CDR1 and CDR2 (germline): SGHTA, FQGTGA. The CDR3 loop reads CASSLGLAGGLGDEQFF. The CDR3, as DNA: TGTGCCAGCAGCCTTGGACTAGCGGGAGGATTAGGCGATGAGCAGTTCTTC.

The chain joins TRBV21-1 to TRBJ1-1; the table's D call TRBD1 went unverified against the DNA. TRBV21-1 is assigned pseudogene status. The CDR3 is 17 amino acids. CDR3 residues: CASSKAGAHWWDTEAFF. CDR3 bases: TGTGCCAGCAGCAAGGCAGGGGCGCATTGGTGGGACACTGAAGCTTTCTTT.

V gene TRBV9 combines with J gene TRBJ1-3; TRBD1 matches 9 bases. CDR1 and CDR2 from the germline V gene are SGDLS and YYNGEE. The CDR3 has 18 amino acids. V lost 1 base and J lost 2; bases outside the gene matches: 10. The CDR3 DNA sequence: TGTGCCAGCAGCGTAACGGCCGGGGGACAGGGTGCTGGAAACACCATATATTTT. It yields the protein CASSVTAGGQGAGNTIYF.

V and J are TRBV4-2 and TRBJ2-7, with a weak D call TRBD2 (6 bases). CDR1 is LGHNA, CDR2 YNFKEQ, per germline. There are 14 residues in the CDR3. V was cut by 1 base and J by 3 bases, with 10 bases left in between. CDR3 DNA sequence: TGTGCCAGCAGCCAAGGCGTGGACTACTACGAGCAGTACTTC. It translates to CASSQGVDYYEQYF.

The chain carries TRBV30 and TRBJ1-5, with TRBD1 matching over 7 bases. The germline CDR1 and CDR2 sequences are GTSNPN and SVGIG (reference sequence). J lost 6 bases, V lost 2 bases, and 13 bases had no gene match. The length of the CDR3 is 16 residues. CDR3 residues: CAWSREPTGTSQPQHF. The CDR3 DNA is TGTGCCTGGAGTCGCGAACCGACAGGGACGAGTCAGCCCCAGCATTTT.

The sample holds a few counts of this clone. For the CDR3, the DNA is TGTGCCAGCAGCTTTCGAGTGGGACTAGCGGGATTGGTCGGGGAGCTGTTTTTT. Protein product: CASSFRVGLAGLVGELFF. The V call is TRBV5-6, the J call TRBJ2-2; 13 positions agree with TRBD2. This CDR3 has 18 residues. Losses at the gene ends were 2 bases for V and 7 bases for J; bases not matched to a gene: 11. Germline V gives CDR1 SGHDT, CDR2 YYEEEE.

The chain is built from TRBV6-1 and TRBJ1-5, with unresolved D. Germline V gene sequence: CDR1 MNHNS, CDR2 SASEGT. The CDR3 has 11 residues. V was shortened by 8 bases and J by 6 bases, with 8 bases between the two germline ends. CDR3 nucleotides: TGTGCCAGCGGAGGGCGTCAGCCCCAGCATTTT. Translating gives CASGGRQPQHF.

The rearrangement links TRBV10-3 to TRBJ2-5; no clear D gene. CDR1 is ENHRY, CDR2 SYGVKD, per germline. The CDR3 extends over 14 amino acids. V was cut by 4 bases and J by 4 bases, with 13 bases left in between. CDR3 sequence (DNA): TGTGCCATCAGTGGTCCGGGTTCGGGAGAGACCCAGTACTTC. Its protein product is CAISGPGSGETQYF.